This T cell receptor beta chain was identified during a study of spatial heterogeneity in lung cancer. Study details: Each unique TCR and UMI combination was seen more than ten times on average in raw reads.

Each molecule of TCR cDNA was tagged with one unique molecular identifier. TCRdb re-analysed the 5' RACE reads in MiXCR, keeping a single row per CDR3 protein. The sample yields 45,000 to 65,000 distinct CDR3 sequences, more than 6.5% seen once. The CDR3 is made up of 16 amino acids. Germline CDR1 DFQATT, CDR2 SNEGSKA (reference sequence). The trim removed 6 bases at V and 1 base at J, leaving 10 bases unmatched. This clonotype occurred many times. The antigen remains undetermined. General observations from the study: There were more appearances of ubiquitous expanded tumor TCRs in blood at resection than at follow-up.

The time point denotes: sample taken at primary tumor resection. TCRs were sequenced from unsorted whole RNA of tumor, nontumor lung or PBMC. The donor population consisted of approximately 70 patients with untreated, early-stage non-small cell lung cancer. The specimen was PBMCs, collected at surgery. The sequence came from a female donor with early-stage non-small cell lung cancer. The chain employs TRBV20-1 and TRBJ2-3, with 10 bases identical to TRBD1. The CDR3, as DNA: TGCAGTGCCCTTGACAGGGGGCGCGTAGGCACAGATACGCAGTATTTT. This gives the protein CSALDRGRVGTDTQYF.